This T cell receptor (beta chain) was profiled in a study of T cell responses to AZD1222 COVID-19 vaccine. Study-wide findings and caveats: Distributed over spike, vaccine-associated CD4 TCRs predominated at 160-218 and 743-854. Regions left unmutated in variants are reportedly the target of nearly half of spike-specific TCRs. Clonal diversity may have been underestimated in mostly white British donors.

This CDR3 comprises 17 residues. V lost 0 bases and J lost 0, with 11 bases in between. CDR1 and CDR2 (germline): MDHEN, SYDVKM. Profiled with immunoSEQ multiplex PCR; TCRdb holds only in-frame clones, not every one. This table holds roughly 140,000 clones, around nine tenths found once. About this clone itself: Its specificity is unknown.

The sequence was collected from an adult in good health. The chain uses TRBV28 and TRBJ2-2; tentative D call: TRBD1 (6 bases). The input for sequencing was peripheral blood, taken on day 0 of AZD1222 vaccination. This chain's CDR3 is CASSLWSRDTNTGELFF. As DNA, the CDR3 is TGTGCCAGCAGTTTATGGTCCCGGGACACGAACACCGGGGAGCTGTTTTTT.